The 17 T cell receptor beta chains reported below all come from one sample, sequenced in a study of molecular identifiers for immune sequencing clone quantification. TCRdb re-called the PCR reads through MiXCR, storing one row per CDR3 protein. The data contain nearly 650,000 distinct CDR3 sequences, about 25% of them singletons. The sample taken for sequencing was naive CD8+ T cells from blood, with Jurkat cell RNA spiked in. Subset here: FACS-sorted CD8+CD4-CCR7+CD45RA+ naive T cells. Every receptor here comes from a human donor in good health. Some libraries in this study had Jurkat cell RNA spiked in.

This clonotype appeared many times. The chain couples TRBV25-1 to TRBJ2-5; D gene ambiguous. The CDR3 loop spans 14 amino acids. The V gene lost 8 bases and the J gene lost 5 bases, with 18 bases spanning the gap. Germline CDR1 and CDR2: MGHDK and SYGVNS. The chain's CDR3 is CASADVVDGETQYF. CDR3 in DNA: TGTGCCAGCGCAGACGTCGTAGATGGGGAGACCCAGTACTTC.

This clonotype was seen a single time. Mismatch with germline at one junction end may stem from a read error. This rearrangement joins TRBV7-9 to TRBJ1-6; 7 nucleotides line up with TRBD1. Germline CDR1 and CDR2: SEHNR and FQNEAQ (reference sequence). This CDR3 contains 17 residues. The CDR3 is CGSSSQQGPSRGSPLHF. CDR3 in DNA: TGTGGCAGCAGCTCCCAACAGGGGCCCTCCAGGGGTTCACCCCTCCACTTT.

In the case of this clonotype: A clone one base away is much larger, so this may be a read error. The gene calls are TRBV11-2 and TRBJ2-3; D gene ambiguous. This CDR3 has 13 amino acids. Germline values: CDR1 SGHAT, CDR2 FQNNGV. The V end lost 0 bases, the J end lost 8 bases, and 9 bases lay between the germline ends. The CDR3, as DNA: TGTGCCAGCAGCTTAGATCCAGCAGGTACGCAGTATTTT. It is translated as CASSLDPAGTQYF.

In this sample, this clonotype turned up once. This may come from a read error, since a much larger clone is one base off. The conserved final phenylalanine or tryptophan is absent from the CDR3, which likely points to a read error. J is TRBJ2-5 and V is TRBV28; a weak D match, TRBD2 (6 bases). Germline loops: CDR1 MDHEN, CDR2 SYDVKM. This CDR3 has 16 residues. With 5 bases removed from V and 0 bases from J, the gap between germline ends came to 16 bases. The DNA for the CDR3 is TGTGCCAGCAGTCCTCCGGGGGACCCGTACCAAGAGACCCAGTACCTC. This codes for CASSPPGDPYQETQYL.

In its sample, this clonotype was seen a few times. This chain connects TRBV7-9 to TRBJ1-5; 8 nucleotides agree with TRBD1. The V gene end was trimmed by 1 base and the J gene end by 5 bases; junction bases not matched to a gene: 7. The CDR3 covers 16 residues. Germline V gene sequence: CDR1 SEHNR, CDR2 FQNEAQ (reference sequence). The CDR3 nucleotides read TGTGCCAGCAGCTTAGGAAGGACAGGGCGGGATCAGCCCCAGCATTTT. This sequence encodes CASSLGRTGRDQPQHF.

Turning to this clonotype: This may be a read error, as it is one base from a much larger clone. This chain links TRBV3-1 with TRBJ2-2; TRBD2 is a possible D gene (6 bases). The germline CDR1 and CDR2 sequences are LGHDT and YNNKEL (reference sequence). The CDR3 covers 14 residues. CDR3 coding DNA: TGTGCCAGCAGCCAAGATAGCGGCACCGGGGAGCTGTCTTTT. Residues: CASSQDSGTGELSF.

This chain links TRBV12-3 or TRBV12-4 with TRBJ2-5; D is perhaps TRBD2 (5 bases). V dropped 5 bases and J dropped 5 bases, with 15 bases sitting between them. This CDR3 region has 14 residues. The CDR3 sequence is CASSPPLRVETQYF. CDR3 bases: TGTGCCAGCAGTCCCCCCCTGCGGGTTGAGACCCAGTACTTC.

The rearrangement uses TRBV13 and TRBJ1-1; a weak D match, TRBD1 (5 bases). Germline V gene sequence: CDR1 PRHDT, CDR2 FYEKMQ (reference sequence). V lost 8 bases to trimming and J lost 4 bases, with 11 bases between them. The CDR3 is 12 residues long. The CDR3 region has the DNA TGTGCCAGCCGGACATGGGGCACTGAAGCTTTCTTT. It specifies CASRTWGTEAFF.

This clonotype occurred a few times. The gene calls are TRBV6-2 or TRBV6-3 and TRBJ2-7; tentatively, D is TRBD1 (5 bases). From germline, CDR1 is MNHEY and CDR2 SVGEGT. The CDR3 has 19 residues. V was trimmed by 0 bases and J by 1 base, leaving 22 bases between them. CDR3 DNA sequence: TGTGCCAGCAGTTACTCGAGTTGGGGCCTACCGTCCCCTTCCTACGAGCAGTACTTC. Its protein is CASSYSSWGLPSPSYEQYF.

In this sample, this clonotype turned up many times. This chain connects TRBV29-1 to TRBJ1-4; D is unresolved. Germline loops: CDR1 SQVTM, CDR2 ANQGSEA. Deletions cut 4 bases from V and 7 bases from J, with 13 bases between. The CDR3 has 13 amino acids. The CDR3 sequence: CSVGGSWGEKLFF. The CDR3 DNA follows: TGCAGCGTTGGGGGATCCTGGGGTGAAAAACTGTTTTTT.

A few counts support this clonotype. This rearrangement joins TRBV27 to TRBJ1-1; D is undetermined. Trimming took off 10 bases at V and 1 base at J, with 13 bases between the two ends. The CDR3 has 13 residues. Germline CDR1 and CDR2: MNHEY and SMNVEV (reference sequence). CDR3 DNA: TGTGCCACCTCGACGGAGGGGAACACTGAAGCTTTCTTT. This gives the protein CATSTEGNTEAFF.

The chain has TRBV12-3 or TRBV12-4 and TRBJ2-1; 9 bases are a match to TRBD2. The V gene end was trimmed by 3 bases and the J gene end by 4 bases; junction bases not matched to a gene: 4. This CDR3 comprises 15 residues. As DNA, the CDR3 is TGTGCCAGCAGTTTTAGCGGGAGTGCGTACAATGAGCAGTTCTTC. It yields the protein CASSFSGSAYNEQFF.

Notes on this clonotype: A much more abundant neighbour one base away suggests this may be a read error. The chain uses TRBV7-6 and TRBJ2-2; a weak D match, TRBD2 (7 bases). Per germline, CDR1 SGHVS and CDR2 FNYEAQ. The CDR3 length is 17 residues. The CDR3 nucleotides are TGTGCCAGCAGCTTAGAGTTGGCGGGGGCGAACATCGGGGAGCTGTTTTTT. It translates to CASSLELAGANIGELFF.

The CDR3 region has the DNA TGTGCCAGCAGAAAACCGGGCGGCGCATCTGGGGCCAACGTCCTGACTTTC. Amino acid sequence: CASRKPGGASGANVLTF. The J gene is TRBJ2-6, the V gene TRBV27, with D uncertain. The V gene's germline CDR1 is MNHEY and CDR2 SMNVEV (reference sequence). The CDR3 loop spans 17 amino acids. V lost 6 bases, J lost 1 base, and 16 bases lay in between.

This clonotype showed up many times. This chain links TRBV4-2 with TRBJ2-7; 7 bases align to TRBD2. The CDR3 spans 14 residues. J lost 0 bases, V lost 3 bases, and 2 bases had no gene match. Germline V lookup: CDR1 LGHNA, CDR2 YNFKEQ. CDR3 protein: CASSHSGPSYEQYF. The CDR3 DNA follows: TGTGCCAGCAGCCATAGCGGGCCCTCCTACGAGCAGTACTTC.

This clonotype was found a few times. This rearrangement joins TRBV14 to TRBJ1-2; D remains unclear. The CDR3 totals 15 residues. The V end lost 0 bases, the J end lost 0 bases, and 8 bases lay between the germline ends. Germline values: CDR1 SGHDN, CDR2 FVKESK. The CDR3, as DNA: TGTGCCAGCAGCCAAGAGGGCAGTCCTAACTATGGCTACACCTTC. It codes for CASSQEGSPNYGYTF.

The V gene is TRBV7-8, the J gene TRBJ2-1; the match to TRBD1 covers 8 bases. V dropped 5 bases and J dropped 1; count of bases not matched to a gene: 10. The germline V gene has CDR1 SGHVS and CDR2 FQNEAQ. This CDR3 has 17 amino acids. CDR3 loop: CASSIRSGGQSYNEQFF. The CDR3 DNA sequence: TGTGCCAGCAGCATCCGATCAGGGGGCCAGTCCTACAATGAGCAGTTCTTC.